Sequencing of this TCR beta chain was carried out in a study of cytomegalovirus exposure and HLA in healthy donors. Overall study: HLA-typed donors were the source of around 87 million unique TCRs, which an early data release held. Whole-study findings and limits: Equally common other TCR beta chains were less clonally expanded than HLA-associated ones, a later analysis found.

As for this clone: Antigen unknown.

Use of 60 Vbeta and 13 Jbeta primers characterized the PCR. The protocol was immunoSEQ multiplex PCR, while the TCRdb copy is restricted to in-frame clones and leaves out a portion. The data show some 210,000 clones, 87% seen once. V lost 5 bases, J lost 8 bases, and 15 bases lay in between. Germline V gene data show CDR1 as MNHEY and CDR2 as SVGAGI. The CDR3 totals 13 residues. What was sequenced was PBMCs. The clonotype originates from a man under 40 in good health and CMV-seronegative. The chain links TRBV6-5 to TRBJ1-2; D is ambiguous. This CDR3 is CASSRNGEGGYTF. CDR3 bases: TGTGCCAGCAGTAGGAATGGGGAGGGAGGCTACACCTTC.